Below, one T cell receptor beta chain is given with its context. Trimming removed 1 base from V and 2 bases from J; junction bases left unmatched: 8. This CDR3 contains 16 residues. Germline V CDR1 and CDR2: MNHEY, SMNVEV (reference sequence). This entry belongs to a study of blood T cell repertoires in COVID-19. Looking at the study overall: Samples representing acute and convalescent COVID-19 were sourced from the United States, Italy and Spain. Sources were T cells, B-cell-depleted T cells, or PBMCs; the material itself was cDNA or gDNA.

Authors' processing steps: How many nucleated cells were present was estimated from reference gene primer amplification. Here immunoSEQ multiplex PCR was the method, and the copy in TCRdb shows in-frame clones only, minus some. V and J calls and clone size are copied from that table; D and trimming were computed from the DNA. The data contain 45,000 to 60,000 clones, about 88% of them seen just once; the ten biggest clones take up about 7.4%. The sequencing input was peripheral blood. The sequence was collected from a human donor with active COVID-19. The donor label of this sample is uncertain. The V call is TRBV27, the J call TRBJ2-7, with 7 bases matching TRBD1. CDR3: CASSLYTGAPTYEQYF. CDR3 DNA: TGTGCCAGCAGTTTATACACAGGGGCCCCAACCTACGAGCAGTACTTC.